The source of this T cell receptor (beta chain) is a study of PD-1 blockade in mismatch repair-deficient tumors. Produced via immunoSEQ multiplex PCR; TCRdb's table is partial and in-frame only. In the table there are about 34,000 clones, about 85% of which are singletons. Germline CDR1 and CDR2: SGHVS and FQNEAQ. Trimming left V 3 bases short and J 5 bases short, with 7 bases between. The CDR3 has 12 residues. The source material was PBMCs, sampled 6 weeks after starting pembrolizumab. The TCR was taken from an adult with mismatch repair-deficient cancer. The chain joins TRBV7-8 to TRBJ2-5; D not resolved. In DNA, the CDR3 is TGTGCCAGCAGCTTTAATCGGGAGACCCAGTACTTC. The encoded protein is CASSFNRETQYF. Full variable domain (rest looked up from reference TRBV7-8 and TRBJ2-5): GAGVSQSPRYKVAKRGQDVALRCDPISGHVSLFWYQQALGQGPEFLTYFQNEAQLDKSGLPSDRFFAERPEGSVSTLKIQRTQQEDSAVYLCASSFNRETQYFGPGTRLLVL.